This is a list of T cell receptor beta chains from one sample in a study of blood T cell repertoires in COVID-19. Method: immunoSEQ multiplex PCR; TCRdb's copy keeps in-frame clones and lacks some. The table records hundreds of thousands of clones, 81% of them present only once. Specimen: peripheral blood. The receptors were gathered from a woman of 80 years or more with COVID-19, enrolled during active disease. Each CDR3 is given with its conserved first and last residue. A D gene is named only where the DNA matches it firmly. Size is stated for part of the rows, as once, few or many counts, or as a class when the clone is expanded.

TRBV3-1/TRBV3-2	TRBJ2-7	once	NA	TGTGCCAGCAGCCGGGGGGGGGCCGTAGCGGTCTACGAGCAGTACTTC	CASSRGGAVAVYEQYF
TRBV3-1/TRBV3-2	TRBJ2-2	NA	NA	TGTGCCAGCAGCCAAGCGGGGAACACCGGGGAGCTGTTTTTT	CASSQAGNTGELFF
TRBV19	TRBJ1-1	NA	NA	TGTGCCAGTAGTACGCGGGGGGGGAGAAGCACTGAAGCTTTCTTT	CASSTRGGRSTEAFF
TRBV5-1	TRBJ1-3	few	NA	TGCGCCAGCAGCTACGGGGTCTCTGGAAACACCATATATTTT	CASSYGVSGNTIYF
TRBV7-8	TRBJ2-7	NA	NA	TGTGCCAGCAGCCAGCGGACGCTTTTCTACGAGCAGTACTTC	CASSQRTLFYEQYF
TRBV18	TRBJ1-6	NA	NA	TGTGCCAGCTCACAAGGACGGACGAGGGATTCACCCCTCCACTTT	CASSQGRTRDSPLHF
TRBV28	TRBJ1-6	NA	TRBD1	TGTGCCAGCAGTTTAGGGACAGGGGTTAGCTCCTATAATTCACCCCTCCACTTT	CASSLGTGVSSYNSPLHF
TRBV15	TRBJ2-2	once	NA	TGTGCCACCAGCGGGACATACGCGAACACCGGGGAGCTGTTTTTT	CATSGTYANTGELFF
TRBV20-1	TRBJ2-3	NA	NA	TGCAGTGCTAGTGGGCTCGGGGGAGATACGCAGTATTTT	CSASGLGGDTQYF
TRBV18	TRBJ2-6	NA	NA	TGTGCCAGCTCACACCCGGGAGCAGGGCAAACTGGGGCCAACGTCCTGACTTTC	CASSHPGAGQTGANVLTF
TRBV5-3	TRBJ1-5	NA	NA	TGTGCCAGAAGCTTGCCCGACAGGAGGTGCCAGCCCCAGCATTTT	CARSLPDRRCQPQHF
TRBV2	TRBJ1-1	NA	NA	TGTGCCAGCAGATTACAGGGTGGGAACACTGAAGCTTTCTTT	CASRLQGGNTEAFF
TRBV7-2	TRBJ1-1	NA	NA	TGTGCCAGCAGCGCTGGACAGCCGAACACTGAAGCTTTCTTT	CASSAGQPNTEAFF
TRBV5-1	TRBJ2-2	NA	TRBD2	TGCGCCAGCAGCTCCCGGACTAGCGGGAGGACCGGGGAGCTGTTTTTT	CASSSRTSGRTGELFF
TRBV16	TRBJ2-1	NA	NA	TGTGCCAGCAGCCGGCTTCGGGAGCCCCGCTACAATGAGCAGTTCTTC	CASSRLREPRYNEQFF
TRBV7-8	TRBJ2-2	NA	TRBD2	TGTGCCAGCCGTCTCACCGGGACTAGCGCGAACACCGGGGAGCTGTTTTTT	CASRLTGTSANTGELFF
TRBV7-2	TRBJ1-4	few	NA	TGTGCCAGCAGACTGACACTTACTAATGAAAAACTGTTTTTT	CASRLTLTNEKLFF
TRBV18	TRBJ1-3	once	TRBD1	TGTGCCAGCTCACCCGGACAGGGTAGCACCATATATTTT	CASSPGQGSTIYF
TRBV28	TRBJ1-5	NA	TRBD1	TGTGCCAGCAGGACAGGGTTCAAGGTGAGGAATCAGCCCCAGCATTTT	CASRTGFKVRNQPQHF
TRBV7-3	TRBJ1-2	NA	NA	TGTGCCAGCAGCTTAATGTCTGGAGAGGGCTACACCTTC	CASSLMSGEGYTF
TRBV7-9	TRBJ2-3	once	TRBD2	TGTGCCAGCAGCTTAGGGGACTATCGAGCAGATACGCAGTATTTT	CASSLGDYRADTQYF
TRBV7-9	TRBJ1-1	NA	NA	TGTGCCAGCAGCTTAGCCTTTTCGACAGAGAACACTGAAGCTTTCTTT	CASSLAFSTENTEAFF
TRBV29-1	TRBJ2-3	NA	TRBD1	TGCAGCGTCCTACCTGACAGGGTATATATACAGTATACGCAGTATTTT	CSVLPDRVYIQYTQYF
TRBV3-1/TRBV3-2	TRBJ1-1	few	NA	TGTGCCAGCAGCCAAGACTCCAGGAACACTGAAGCTTTCTTT	CASSQDSRNTEAFF
TRBV10-3	TRBJ2-3	NA	NA	TGTGCCATCAGTGCTTCCGGCACAGATACGCAGTATTTT	CAISASGTDTQYF
TRBV29-1	TRBJ2-5	NA	TRBD2	TGCAGCGTAGCGGGAGGGGGGCAAGAGACCCAGTACTTC	CSVAGGGQETQYF
TRBV7-2	TRBJ2-2	NA	NA	TGTGCCAGCAGACCGCCGGGATCCCGGGCCGGGGAGCTGTTTTTT	CASRPPGSRAGELFF
TRBV24-1	TRBJ2-5	NA	NA	TGTGCCACCAGTGATTCCGGGACAAACCAAGAGACCCAGTACTTC	CATSDSGTNQETQYF
TRBV6-2/TRBV6-3	TRBJ2-3	once	NA	TGTGCCAGCAGTTACAACTCGGAGGCGGCAGATACGCAGTATTTT	CASSYNSEAADTQYF
TRBV5-4	TRBJ2-3	NA	TRBD1	TGTGCCGGCAGCTCGGGACAGTTTTCAGATACGCAGTATTTT	CAGSSGQFSDTQYF
TRBV29-1	TRBJ1-5	once	TRBD1	TGCAGCGTAACGACAGGGAGAGACCAGCCCCAGCATTTT	CSVTTGRDQPQHF
TRBV5-1	TRBJ1-2	NA	NA	TGCGCCAGCAGCCGTGGGGGAGGACAGACTAGCTCGGGTTATGGCTACACCTTC	CASSRGGGQTSSGYGYTF
TRBV9	TRBJ2-7	NA	NA	TGTGCCAGCAGCCCATCCCAGGGGAGACCCTCCTACGAGCAGTACTTC	CASSPSQGRPSYEQYF
TRBV4-3	TRBJ2-2	NA	NA	TGCGCCAGCAGCCAAGATAACGGGGAGCTGTTTTTT	CASSQDNGELFF